This passage covers 4 T cell receptor beta chains from one sample sequenced in a study of T cell repertoires in cytomegalovirus infection. TCRdb re-called the reads with MiXCR, one entry per CDR3 protein. The table has about 260,000 distinct CDR3 sequences, about 13% seen once. Sequencing used PBMCs. The receptors were gathered from a human donor in good health (CMV status not recorded). Some clones in this sample may be carry-over from other donors' samples.

Only a few counts were recorded for this clonotype. The rearrangement joins TRBV7-9 to TRBJ1-5; D unclear. V was trimmed by 1 base and J by 0 bases, leaving 4 bases between them. CDR1 SEHNR and CDR2 FQNEAQ come from the germline V gene (reference sequence). The CDR3 contains 14 residues. CDR3 amino acids: CASSLEGSNQPQHF. CDR3 bases: TGTGCCAGCAGCTTAGAGGGTAGCAATCAGCCCCAGCATTTT.

This clonotype has a count of ten or more. The chain carries TRBV6-2 or TRBV6-3 and TRBJ2-4; TRBD2 is a possible D gene (6 bases). The CDR3 is made up of 12 amino acids. V dropped 8 bases and J dropped 6 bases, with 11 bases sitting between them. The V gene's germline CDR1 is MNHEY and CDR2 SVGEGT. CDR3 nucleotide sequence: TGTGCCAGCGCACGCGGGGCAAACATTCAGTACTTC. It specifies CASARGANIQYF.

This chain joins TRBV4-1 and TRBJ1-6; D is unclear. Trimming pared 0 bases from V and 0 bases from J, leaving 15 bases between. Germline CDR1 is MGHRA and CDR2 is YSYEKL. This CDR3 is built from 19 residues. The DNA of the CDR3 is TGCGCCAGCAGCCAAGAAGGAGCTAAGGGCGGCTCCTATAATTCACCCCTCCACTTT. Translated: CASSQEGAKGGSYNSPLHF.

There are many counts of this clonotype. This chain joins TRBV10-3 and TRBJ2-3; D assignment may be TRBD1 or TRBD2 (6 bases each). Trimming pared 3 bases from V and 2 bases from J, leaving 12 bases between. The CDR3 length is 15 residues. Germline loops: CDR1 ENHRY, CDR2 SYGVKD. The CDR3 DNA reads as TGTGCCATCAGTGACGGGGGCGGCGCCACAGATACGCAGTATTTT. Translated: CAISDGGGATDTQYF.